The next 11 T cell receptor beta chains were all read from a single sample in a study of T cells in Graves' hyperthyroidism and ophthalmopathy. Amplified TCR beta CDR3 regions came from RNA transcripts. TCR CDR3 regions were first amplified by RT-PCR with HTBI primers. Using its own MiXCR run on the multiplex PCR reads, TCRdb lists one record per CDR3 protein. Of some 760,000 distinct CDR3 sequences listed, around 15% are singletons. Sequenced material: blood. All receptors come from a woman under 30 with Graves' hyperthyroidism.

This clonotype was recorded only once. The rearrangement uses TRBV2 and TRBJ2-7; 9 positions match TRBD2. There are 18 residues in the CDR3. J was trimmed by 3 bases and V by 1 base; bases with no gene match: 13. Germline CDR1 and CDR2: SNHLY and FYNNEI. CDR3 sequence (DNA): TGTGCCAGCAGTGAAGGCCCCCATGGAGCGGGAGGCTTCTACGAGCAGTACTTC. This sequence encodes CASSEGPHGAGGFYEQYF.

Only a few counts were recorded for this clonotype. Germline and junction disagree at one end, which may indicate a read error. The chain combines TRBV20-1 with TRBJ2-1, with TRBD2 matching over 12 bases. The CDR3 totals 13 residues. The germline V gene encodes CDR1 DFQATT and CDR2 SNEGSKA (reference sequence). CDR3 in DNA: TGCAGTACTAGCGGGAGGATCTACAATGAGCAGTTCTTC. Translating it yields CSTSGRIYNEQFF.

This clonotype was counted at least ten times. The chain employs TRBV24-1 and TRBJ2-7; D remains ambiguous. V gave up 4 bases and J gave up 3 bases, with 6 bases separating them. The CDR3 covers 12 residues. Germline V gene lookup returns CDR1 KGHDR and CDR2 SFDVKD. The CDR3 reads CATSEYGYEQYF. In DNA form, the CDR3 reads TGTGCCACCAGTGAGTACGGCTACGAGCAGTACTTC.

CDR3 loop: CASSHGTLERVAQHF. CDR3 sequence (DNA): TGTGCCAGCAGTCACGGCACACTCGAGCGAGTGGCCCAGCATTTT. The gene calls are TRBV6-2 or TRBV6-3 and TRBJ1-5, with no clear D. This CDR3 contains 15 residues. From germline, CDR1 is MNHEY and CDR2 SVGEGT. V lost 5 bases and J 11 bases, leaving 22 bases between the germline ends.

This clonotype was seen many times. The chain employs TRBV20-1 and TRBJ1-2; D is unclear. Trimming shortened V by 3 bases and J by 8 bases, and 10 bases separated the two germline ends. This CDR3 spans 11 amino acids. CDR1 and CDR2 (germline): DFQATT, SNEGSKA (reference sequence). CDR3 bases: TGCAGTGCTAGCGGTGCCCCAGGCTACACCTTC. This encodes CSASGAPGYTF.

This clonotype came up many times. The V gene is TRBV6-1, the J gene TRBJ2-7; 12 bases fit TRBD2. This CDR3 comprises 17 residues. Germline CDR1 MNHNS, CDR2 SASEGT. V was pared by 6 bases and J by 0 bases, with 9 bases of the junction left unmatched. Here the CDR3 reads CASSPASSGRASYEQYF. CDR3 DNA: TGTGCCAGCAGCCCCGCGTCTAGCGGGAGGGCCTCCTACGAGCAGTACTTC.

The chain joins TRBV7-9 to TRBJ2-2, with 7 bases aligning to TRBD1. CDR1 is SEHNR and CDR2 is FQNEAQ in the germline V gene (reference sequence). The junction had 14 bases not matched to a gene; V was cut back by 4 bases and J by 9 bases. The CDR3 sequence is 16 residues long. The CDR3 protein is CASSYRTGDLAWELFF. Here the CDR3 DNA reads TGTGCCAGCAGCTACCGGACAGGAGATTTAGCCTGGGAGCTGTTTTTT.

The chain carries TRBV6-2 or TRBV6-3 and TRBJ2-3, with a possible D match to TRBD2 (5 bases). CDR3 length: 14 residues. Trimming took off 6 bases at V and 4 bases at J, with 14 bases between the two ends. The germline gives CDR1 MNHEY, CDR2 SVGEGT. The chain's CDR3 is CASRAIGAADTQYF. The CDR3 DNA is TGTGCCAGCAGGGCCATTGGAGCGGCAGATACGCAGTATTTT.

This clonotype was counted at least ten times. This sequence joins TRBV24-1 and TRBJ2-1, with TRBD2 matching over 7 bases. The CDR3 runs 15 residues. Germline V gene lookup returns CDR1 KGHDR and CDR2 SFDVKD. The V and J ends lost 6 bases and 0 bases, in that order; junction bases with no gene match: 4. The DNA of the CDR3 is TGTGCCACCAGTCAACTAGCGAACTCCTACAATGAGCAGTTCTTC. Its translation is CATSQLANSYNEQFF.

The J gene is TRBJ2-1, the V gene TRBV29-1, with 11 nucleotides matching TRBD2. The V segment lost 3 bases and the J segment 4 bases; nucleotides outside the gene matches: 11. CDR1 and CDR2 from the germline V gene are SQVTM and ANQGSEA. There are 17 residues in the CDR3. CDR3 sequence reads: CSVDTSGSNSAYNEQFF. In nucleotides, the CDR3 is TGCAGCGTTGATACTAGCGGGAGTAACAGCGCATACAATGAGCAGTTCTTC.

The chain recombines TRBV29-1 with TRBJ2-4; TRBD1 aligns across 11 bases. CDR1 and CDR2 from the germline V gene are SQVTM and ANQGSEA. The CDR3 runs to 12 residues. The trim removed 7 bases at V and 8 bases at J, leaving 4 bases unmatched. Here the CDR3 reads CSAGTGGDIQYF. DNA of the CDR3: TGCAGCGCCGGGACAGGGGGTGACATTCAGTACTTC.